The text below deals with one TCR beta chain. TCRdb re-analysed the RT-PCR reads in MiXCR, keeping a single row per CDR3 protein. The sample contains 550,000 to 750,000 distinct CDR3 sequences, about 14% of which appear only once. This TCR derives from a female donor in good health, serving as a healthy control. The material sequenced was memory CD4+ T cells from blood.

This CDR3 reads CASSLRESAMEAFF. The CDR3 DNA is TGTGCCAGCAGCTTGAGGGAGTCCGCCATGGAAGCTTTCTTT. J is TRBJ1-1 and V is TRBV11-2, with unresolved D. Trimming cost V 3 bases and J 8 bases, with 16 bases left between them. Per the germline V gene, CDR1 is SGHAT and CDR2 is FQNNGV. The CDR3 consists of 14 residues.